These T cell receptor beta chains were read from a single sample in a study of T cells after yellow fever vaccination. Each CDR3 protein is one row after TCRdb ran MiXCR on the 5' RACE reads. The table lists some 350,000 distinct CDR3 sequences, roughly 4.3% of them singletons. This material consisted of PBMCs, taken 5 days after the yellow fever booster vaccination. The receptors were gathered from a young man who received the YFV17D yellow fever vaccine. Both conserved end residues are trimmed from each CDR3.

J | V | CDR3
TRBJ2-7 | TRBV3-1 | ASSPFRGLYEQY
TRBJ2-7 | TRBV27 | ASKAGGHRDEQY
TRBJ2-3 | TRBV5-4 | ASSLASGSTDTQY
TRBJ1-1 | TRBV5-1 | ASSSRDGYNTEAF
TRBJ1-5 | TRBV27 | ASSLNRQGQPQH
TRBJ1-2 | TRBV7-6 | ASSLVPDANYGYT
TRBJ1-5 | TRBV7-2 | ASSGRNNQPQH
TRBJ1-5 | TRBV12-3/TRBV12-4 | ASSPRGGQGELGQPQH
TRBJ2-2 | TRBV11-3 | ASSQAGTGLTGELF
TRBJ2-1 | TRBV4-3 | ASSQDGGGSYNEQF
TRBJ2-6 | TRBV4-3 | ASSQDLGQGALSGANVLT
TRBJ2-7 | TRBV9 | ASSPSGTTRDEQY
TRBJ1-2 | TRBV12-3/TRBV12-4 | ASSPTGEGYT
TRBJ2-7 | TRBV7-8 | ASSLARLAFYEQY
TRBJ1-1 | TRBV3-2 | ASSQNLQGVTEAF
TRBJ1-1 | TRBV7-2 | ASSFRTANTEAF
TRBJ2-2 | TRBV7-9 | ASSGRQGAYTGELF
TRBJ2-5 | TRBV5-1 | ASSTGRTSLQETQY
TRBJ2-5 | TRBV18 | ASSPTATGTSGKTQY
TRBJ2-1 | TRBV5-4 | ASSLDGTSYNEQF
TRBJ1-2 | TRBV10-2 | AIQGRDYGYT
TRBJ1-1 | TRBV6-5 | ASSYSKLRQGANEAF
TRBJ2-1 | TRBV6-2/TRBV6-3 | ASSYDLAYEQF
TRBJ2-2 | TRBV19 | AISELPNTGELF
TRBJ2-1 | TRBV25-1 | ASSANPYEAGGRREQF
TRBJ2-5 | TRBV20-1 | SAVTLRETQY
TRBJ2-5 | TRBV3-1 | ASSQGLSGTVGTQY
TRBJ2-1 | TRBV11-2 | ASSLDQGAYEQF
TRBJ1-2 | TRBV10-3 | AISEQIYGYT
TRBJ2-1 | TRBV27 | ASSLWGTSGGLNEQF
TRBJ1-5 | TRBV7-2 | ASSPYPVAPQH